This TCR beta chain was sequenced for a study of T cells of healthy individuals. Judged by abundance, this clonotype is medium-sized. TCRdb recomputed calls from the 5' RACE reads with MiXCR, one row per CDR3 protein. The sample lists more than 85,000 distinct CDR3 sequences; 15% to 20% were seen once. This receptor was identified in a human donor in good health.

As DNA, the CDR3 is TGTGCCAGCAGCTTAGTGGAAGGGGGGGATCAGCCCCAGCATTTT. Translated: CASSLVEGGDQPQHF. The chain has TRBV7-9 and TRBJ1-5; the D gene is possibly TRBD1 (6 bases). Germline CDR1 reads SEHNR; CDR2 reads FQNEAQ (reference sequence). The CDR3 is made up of 15 amino acids. Trimming removed 1 base from V and 5 bases from J, with 12 bases in between.